The rows below give T cell receptor beta chains drawn from one sample of a study of blood T cell repertoires in COVID-19. Method: immunoSEQ multiplex PCR; TCRdb's copy keeps in-frame clones and lacks some. The data contain some 80,000 clones, 84% of them singletons. Input material: peripheral blood. These TCRs come from a man aged 50-60 years with acute or convalescent COVID-19. CDR3s include the opening cysteine and the closing phenylalanine or tryptophan. D genes are given only for firm matches. Some rows have no size entry. The others give once, few or many, or a class for an expanded clone.

clone size	V gene	J gene	CDR3 length	D gene	CDR3 protein
-	TRBV28	TRBJ1-5	16	-	CASSTSAGSLNQPQHF
-	TRBV6-5	TRBJ2-1	13	-	CASSYSGYNEQFF
-	TRBV11-3	TRBJ2-7	15	TRBD2	CASSLNSGRLLEQYF
-	TRBV28	TRBJ2-4	12	-	CASSEDSPGAYF
-	TRBV27	TRBJ1-1	17	TRBD1	CASKRDPGQVFDTEAFF
once	TRBV7-2	TRBJ2-2	18	TRBD2	CASSRRGSGGAGTGELFF
-	TRBV6-5	TRBJ1-1	15	TRBD1	CASSYDRGSYTEAFF
-	TRBV6-5	TRBJ1-2	16	-	CASSYSEFRGYDGYTF
-	TRBV29-1	TRBJ2-7	15	TRBD1	CSVYGTGQQAGEQYF
-	TRBV11-2	TRBJ2-7	12	-	CASRGGSYEQYF
-	TRBV4-1	TRBJ2-7	16	TRBD1	CASSQEDRGRFDEQYF
few	TRBV28	TRBJ1-2	12	TRBD1	CASTGQGNGYTF
-	TRBV28	TRBJ1-2	14	-	CASSLPGGRYGYTF
-	TRBV30	TRBJ2-3	11	-	CAWSVGGTQYF
few	TRBV28	TRBJ1-5	16	TRBD1	CASSPITGGSNQPQHF
-	TRBV7-2	TRBJ2-7	13	-	CASSSSVSYEQYF
-	TRBV6-5	TRBJ1-1	14	-	CASRPTRGYTEAFF
-	TRBV28	TRBJ2-2	12	-	CATTRGAGELFF
-	TRBV19	TRBJ2-1	15	TRBD2	CASTPGLVSHNEQFF
-	TRBV7-9	TRBJ1-1	15	TRBD1	CASSDGTGGYTEAFF
-	TRBV19	TRBJ1-5	19	TRBD1	CASCSAIQGAKGPTQPQHF
-	TRBV23-1	TRBJ2-3	13	-	CARGTGITDTQYF
-	TRBV27	TRBJ1-4	13	-	CASSLSGGRKLFF
-	TRBV5-1	TRBJ2-5	14	TRBD1	CASSSRQGSETQYF
-	TRBV7-2	TRBJ1-1	15	TRBD1	CASSLVGQGPDGAFF
-	TRBV19	TRBJ1-2	16	-	CASSQGARSANYGYTF
few	TRBV10-3	TRBJ2-1	18	-	CAISVYAGPLTYDNEQFF
-	TRBV6-5	TRBJ2-5	13	-	CASSYVGAETQYF
-	TRBV6-5	TRBJ1-3	14	TRBD1	CASSWDRGGNTIYF
once	TRBV5-1	TRBJ2-7	11	-	CASQSGYEQYF
-	TRBV7-2	TRBJ2-3	14	-	CASSLGSGTDTQYF